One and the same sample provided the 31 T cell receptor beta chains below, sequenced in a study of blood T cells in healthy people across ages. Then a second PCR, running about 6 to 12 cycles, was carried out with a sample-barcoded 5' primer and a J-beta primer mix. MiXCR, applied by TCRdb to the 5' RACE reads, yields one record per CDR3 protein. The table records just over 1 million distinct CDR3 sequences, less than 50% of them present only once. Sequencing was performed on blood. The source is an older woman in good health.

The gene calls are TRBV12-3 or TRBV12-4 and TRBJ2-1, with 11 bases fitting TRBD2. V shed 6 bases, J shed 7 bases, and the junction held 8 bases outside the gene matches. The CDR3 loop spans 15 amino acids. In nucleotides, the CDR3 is TGTGCCAGCAGCAAGACTAGCGGGATATCGAATGAGCAGTTCTTC. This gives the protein CASSKTSGISNEQFF.

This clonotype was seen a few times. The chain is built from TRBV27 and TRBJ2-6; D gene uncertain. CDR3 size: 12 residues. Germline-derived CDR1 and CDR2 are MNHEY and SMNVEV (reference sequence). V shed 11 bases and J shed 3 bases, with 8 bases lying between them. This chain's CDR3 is CASLGGANVLTF. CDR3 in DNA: TGTGCCTCCTTGGGTGGGGCCAACGTCCTGACTTTC.

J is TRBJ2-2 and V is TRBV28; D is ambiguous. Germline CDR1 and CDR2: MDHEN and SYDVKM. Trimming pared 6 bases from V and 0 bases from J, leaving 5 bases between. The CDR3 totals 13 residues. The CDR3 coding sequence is TGTGCCAGCAGCGTAACGAACACCGGGGAGCTGTTTTTT. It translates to CASSVTNTGELFF.

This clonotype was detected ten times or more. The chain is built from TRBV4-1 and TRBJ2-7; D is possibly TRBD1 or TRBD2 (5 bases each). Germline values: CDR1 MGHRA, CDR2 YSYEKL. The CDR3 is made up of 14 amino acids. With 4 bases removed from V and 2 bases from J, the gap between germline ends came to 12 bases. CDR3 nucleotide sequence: TGCGCCAGCAGCCTCCGGGACGGTCCCTACGAGCAGTACTTC. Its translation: CASSLRDGPYEQYF.

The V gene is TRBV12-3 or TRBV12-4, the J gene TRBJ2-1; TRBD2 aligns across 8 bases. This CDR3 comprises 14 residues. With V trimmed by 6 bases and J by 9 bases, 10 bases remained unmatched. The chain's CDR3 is CASSLRAGESEQFF. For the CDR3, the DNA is TGTGCCAGCAGCCTACGAGCGGGAGAAAGTGAGCAGTTCTTC.

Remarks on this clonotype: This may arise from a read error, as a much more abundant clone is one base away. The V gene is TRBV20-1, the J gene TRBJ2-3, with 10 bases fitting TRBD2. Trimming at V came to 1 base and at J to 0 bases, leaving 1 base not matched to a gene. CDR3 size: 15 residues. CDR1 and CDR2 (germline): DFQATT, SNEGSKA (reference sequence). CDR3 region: CSARGTSGSTDTQYF. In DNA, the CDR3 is TGCAGTGCTAGAGGGACTAGCGGTAGCACAGATACGCAGTATTTT.

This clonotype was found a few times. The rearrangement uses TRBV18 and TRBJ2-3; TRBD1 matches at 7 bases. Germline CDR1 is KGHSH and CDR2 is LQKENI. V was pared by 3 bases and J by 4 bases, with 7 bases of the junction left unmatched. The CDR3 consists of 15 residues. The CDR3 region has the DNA TGTGCCAGCTCACCTTCGACAGGGAACCCAGATACGCAGTATTTT. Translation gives CASSPSTGNPDTQYF.

The CDR3 sequence is CASSLTGTDSPLHF. CDR3 in DNA: TGTGCCAGCAGTTTAACTGGGACAGATTCACCCCTCCACTTT. This chain joins TRBV28 and TRBJ1-6; 7 bases are a match to TRBD1. Germline trimming cut 2 bases from V and 8 bases from J; bases unmatched to any gene: 3. The CDR3 extends over 14 amino acids. The germline CDR1 and CDR2 sequences are MDHEN and SYDVKM.

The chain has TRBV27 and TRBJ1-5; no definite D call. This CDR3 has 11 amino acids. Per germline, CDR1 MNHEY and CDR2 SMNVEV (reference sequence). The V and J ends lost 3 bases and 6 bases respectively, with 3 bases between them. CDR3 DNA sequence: TGTGCCAGCAGTTTCGCTCAGCCCCAGCATTTT. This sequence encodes CASSFAQPQHF.

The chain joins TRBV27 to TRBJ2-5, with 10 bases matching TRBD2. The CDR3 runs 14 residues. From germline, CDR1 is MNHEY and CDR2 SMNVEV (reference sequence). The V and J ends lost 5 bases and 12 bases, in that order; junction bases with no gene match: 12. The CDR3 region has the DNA TGTGCCAGCAGTCCGAGGACTAGCGGCTCAAGGGAGTACTTC. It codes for CASSPRTSGSREYF.

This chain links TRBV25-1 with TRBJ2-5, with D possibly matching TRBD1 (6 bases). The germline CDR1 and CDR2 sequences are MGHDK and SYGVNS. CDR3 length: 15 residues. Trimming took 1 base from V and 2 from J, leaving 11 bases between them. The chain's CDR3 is CASSESGVRQETQYF. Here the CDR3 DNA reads TGTGCCAGCAGTGAATCAGGGGTGAGGCAAGAGACCCAGTACTTC.

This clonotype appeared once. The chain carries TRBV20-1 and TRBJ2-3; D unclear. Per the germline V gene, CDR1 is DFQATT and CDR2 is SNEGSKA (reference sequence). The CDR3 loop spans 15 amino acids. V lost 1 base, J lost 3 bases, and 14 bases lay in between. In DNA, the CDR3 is TGCAGTGCTAGAGGGTCTTTCGGAAAGACAGATACGCAGTATTTT. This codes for CSARGSFGKTDTQYF.

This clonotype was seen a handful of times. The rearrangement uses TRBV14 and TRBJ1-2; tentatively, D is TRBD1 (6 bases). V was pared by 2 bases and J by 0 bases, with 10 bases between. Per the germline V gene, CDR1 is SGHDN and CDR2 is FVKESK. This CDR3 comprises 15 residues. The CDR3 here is CASSQRGGSNYGYTF. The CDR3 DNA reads TGTGCCAGCAGCCAACGAGGGGGATCTAACTATGGCTACACCTTC. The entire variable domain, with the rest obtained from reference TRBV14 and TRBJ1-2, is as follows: EAGVTQFPSHSVIEKGQTVTLRCDPISGHDNLYWYRRVMGKEIKFLLHFVKESKQDESGMPNNRFLAERTGGTYSTLKVQPAELEDSGVYFCASSQRGGSNYGYTFGSGTRLTVV.

Here the CDR3 reads CASSPNGGVKNIQYF. CDR3 DNA: TGTGCCAGCAGCCCGAACGGGGGGGTCAAAAACATTCAGTACTTC. The gene calls are TRBV6-6 and TRBJ2-4, with 8 bases that match TRBD2. Germline-derived CDR1 and CDR2 are MNHNY and SVGAGI (reference sequence). The CDR3 spans 15 residues. V shed 6 bases and J 3 bases; nucleotides not matched to a gene: 7.

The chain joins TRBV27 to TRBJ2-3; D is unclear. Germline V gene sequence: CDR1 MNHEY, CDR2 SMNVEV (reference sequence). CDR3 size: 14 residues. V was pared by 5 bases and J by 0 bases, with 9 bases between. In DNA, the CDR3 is TGTGCCAGCAGTCATTCCCCCAGCACAGATACGCAGTATTTT. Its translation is CASSHSPSTDTQYF.

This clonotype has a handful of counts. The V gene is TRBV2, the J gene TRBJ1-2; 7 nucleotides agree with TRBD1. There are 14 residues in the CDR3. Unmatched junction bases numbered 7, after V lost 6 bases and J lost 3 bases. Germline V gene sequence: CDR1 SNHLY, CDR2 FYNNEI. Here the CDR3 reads CASSAQGVDYGYTF. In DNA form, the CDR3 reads TGTGCCAGCAGCGCCCAGGGGGTAGACTATGGCTACACCTTC.

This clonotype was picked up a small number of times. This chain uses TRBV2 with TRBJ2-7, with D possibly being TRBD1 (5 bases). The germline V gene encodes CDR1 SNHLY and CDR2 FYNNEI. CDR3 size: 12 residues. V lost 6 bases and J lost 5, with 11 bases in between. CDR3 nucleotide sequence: TGTGCCAGCAGGGGCAGGGTGAACGAGCAGTACTTC. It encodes CASRGRVNEQYF.

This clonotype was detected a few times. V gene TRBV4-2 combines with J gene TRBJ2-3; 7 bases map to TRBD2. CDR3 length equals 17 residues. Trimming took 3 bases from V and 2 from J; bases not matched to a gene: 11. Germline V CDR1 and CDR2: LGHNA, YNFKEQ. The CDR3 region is CASSHPSSGDNTDTQYF. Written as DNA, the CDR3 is TGTGCCAGCAGCCATCCATCTAGCGGAGACAACACAGATACGCAGTATTTT.

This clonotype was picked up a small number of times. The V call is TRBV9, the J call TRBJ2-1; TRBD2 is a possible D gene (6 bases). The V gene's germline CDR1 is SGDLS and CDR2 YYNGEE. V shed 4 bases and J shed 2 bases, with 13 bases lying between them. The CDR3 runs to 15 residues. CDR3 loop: CASSFSGTPYNEQFF. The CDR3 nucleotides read TGTGCCAGCAGCTTTAGCGGAACCCCCTACAATGAGCAGTTCTTC.

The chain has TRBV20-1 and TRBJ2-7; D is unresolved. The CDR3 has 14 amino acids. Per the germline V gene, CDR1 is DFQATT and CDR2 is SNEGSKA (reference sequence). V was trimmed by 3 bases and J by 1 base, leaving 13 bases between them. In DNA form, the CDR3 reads TGCAGTGCTAGGAGCACAATCGTATCCTACGAGCAGTACTTC. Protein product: CSARSTIVSYEQYF.

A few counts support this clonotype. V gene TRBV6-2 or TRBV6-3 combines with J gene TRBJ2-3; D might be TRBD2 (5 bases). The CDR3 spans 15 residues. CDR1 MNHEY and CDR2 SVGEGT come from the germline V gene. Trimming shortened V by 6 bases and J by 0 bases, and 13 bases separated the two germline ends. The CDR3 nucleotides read TGTGCCAGCAGACGACTATGGACTAGCACAGATACGCAGTATTTT. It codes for CASRRLWTSTDTQYF.

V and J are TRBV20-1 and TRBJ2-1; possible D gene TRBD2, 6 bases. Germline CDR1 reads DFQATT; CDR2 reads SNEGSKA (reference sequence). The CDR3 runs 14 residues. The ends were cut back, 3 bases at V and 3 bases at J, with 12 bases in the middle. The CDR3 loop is CSASGIADYNEQFF. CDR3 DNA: TGCAGTGCTAGTGGAATAGCGGACTACAATGAGCAGTTCTTC.

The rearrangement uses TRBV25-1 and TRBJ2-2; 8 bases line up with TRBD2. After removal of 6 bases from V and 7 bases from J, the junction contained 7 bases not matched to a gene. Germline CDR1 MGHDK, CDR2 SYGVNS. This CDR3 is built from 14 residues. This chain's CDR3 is CASSPGGASGELFF. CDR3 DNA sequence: TGTGCCAGCAGCCCGGGGGGGGCAAGCGGGGAGCTGTTTTTT. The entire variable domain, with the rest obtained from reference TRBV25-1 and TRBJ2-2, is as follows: EADIYQTPRYLVIGTGKKITLECSQTMGHDKMYWYQQDPGMELHLIHYSYGVNSTEKGDLSSESTVSRIRTEHFPLTLESARPSHTSQYLCASSPGGASGELFFGEGSRLTVL.

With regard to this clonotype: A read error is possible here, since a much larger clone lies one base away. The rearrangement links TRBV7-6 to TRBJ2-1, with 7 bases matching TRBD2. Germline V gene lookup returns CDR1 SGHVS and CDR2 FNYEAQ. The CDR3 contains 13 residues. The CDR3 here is CTSSLSLADEQFF. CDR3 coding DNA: TGTACCAGCAGCTTATCTCTAGCGGATGAGCAGTTCTTC.

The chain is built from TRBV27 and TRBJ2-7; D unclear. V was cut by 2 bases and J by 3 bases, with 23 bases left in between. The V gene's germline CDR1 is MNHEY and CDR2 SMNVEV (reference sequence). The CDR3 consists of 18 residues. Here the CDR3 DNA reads TGTGCCAGCAGTTTACGAGCGCGAGCGACGCATGGCCTCTACGAGCAGTACTTC. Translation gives CASSLRARATHGLYEQYF.

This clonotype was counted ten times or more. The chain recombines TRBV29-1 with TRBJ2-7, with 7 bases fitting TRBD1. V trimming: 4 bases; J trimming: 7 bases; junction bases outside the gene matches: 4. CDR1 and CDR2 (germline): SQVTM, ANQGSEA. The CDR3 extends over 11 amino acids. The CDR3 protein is CSVGTGEEQYF. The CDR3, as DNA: TGCAGCGTTGGGACAGGCGAAGAGCAGTACTTC.

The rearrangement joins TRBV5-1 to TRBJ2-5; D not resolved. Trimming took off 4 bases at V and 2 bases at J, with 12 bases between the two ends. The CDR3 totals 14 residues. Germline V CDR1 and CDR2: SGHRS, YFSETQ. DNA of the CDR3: TGCGCCAGCAGCATCGGGTCAGCTCAAGAGACCCAGTACTTC. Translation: CASSIGSAQETQYF.

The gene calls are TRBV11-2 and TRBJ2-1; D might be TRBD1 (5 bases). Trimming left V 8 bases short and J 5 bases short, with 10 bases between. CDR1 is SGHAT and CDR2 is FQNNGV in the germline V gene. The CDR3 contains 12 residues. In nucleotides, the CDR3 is TGTGCCAGCGGCCAGGGCCACAATGAGCAGTTCTTC. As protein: CASGQGHNEQFF.

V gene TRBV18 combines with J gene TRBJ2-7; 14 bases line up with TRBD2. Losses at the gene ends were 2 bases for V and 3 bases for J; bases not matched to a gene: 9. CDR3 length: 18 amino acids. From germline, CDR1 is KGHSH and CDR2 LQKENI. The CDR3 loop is CASSPTGTSGSRGYEQYF. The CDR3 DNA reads TGTGCCAGCTCACCAACGGGGACTAGCGGGAGCAGGGGCTACGAGCAGTACTTC.

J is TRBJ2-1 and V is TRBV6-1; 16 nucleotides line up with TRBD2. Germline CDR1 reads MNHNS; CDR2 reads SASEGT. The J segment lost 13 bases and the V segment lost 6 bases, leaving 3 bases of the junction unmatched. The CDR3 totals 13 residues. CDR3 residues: CASRGTSGRAQFF. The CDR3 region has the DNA TGTGCCAGCAGGGGGACTAGCGGGAGGGCCCAGTTCTTC.

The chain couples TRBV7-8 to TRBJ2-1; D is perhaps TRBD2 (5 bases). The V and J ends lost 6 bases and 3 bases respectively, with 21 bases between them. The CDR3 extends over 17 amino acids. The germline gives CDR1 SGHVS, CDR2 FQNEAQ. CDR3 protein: CASRTRVRASLYNEQFF. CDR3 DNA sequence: TGTGCCAGCAGGACAAGGGTTCGGGCTAGCCTCTACAATGAGCAGTTCTTC.